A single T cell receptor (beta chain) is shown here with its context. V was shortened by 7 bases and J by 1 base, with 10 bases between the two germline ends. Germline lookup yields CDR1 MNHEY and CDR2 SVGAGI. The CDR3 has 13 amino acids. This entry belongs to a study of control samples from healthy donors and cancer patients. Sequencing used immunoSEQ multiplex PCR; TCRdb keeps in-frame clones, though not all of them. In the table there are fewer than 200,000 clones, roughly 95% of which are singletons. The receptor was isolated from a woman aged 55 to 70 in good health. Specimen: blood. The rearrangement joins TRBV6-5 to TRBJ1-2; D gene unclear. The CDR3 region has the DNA TGTGCCAGCACACCGAATCTTAACTATGGCTACACCTTC. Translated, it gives CASTPNLNYGYTF.